The 3 T cell receptor beta chains presented below share a single source sample, sequenced in a study of PD-L1 blockade in urothelial cancer. Sequencing was performed with immunoSEQ multiplex PCR; in TCRdb, only in-frame clones are kept and a portion is missing. Here the sample spans 40,000 to 45,000 clones, about 83% being singletons. The time point here: peripheral blood 6 weeks after treatment start. The sequences come from PBMCs, collected around atezolizumab (anti-PD-L1) treatment. The receptors derive from a man in his 60s with urothelial cancer.

V gene TRBV6-1 combines with J gene TRBJ1-1, with D unclear. Germline V gene sequence: CDR1 MNHNS, CDR2 SASEGT. V dropped 1 base and J dropped 4 bases, with 10 bases sitting between them. The CDR3 contains 14 residues. For the CDR3, the DNA is TGTGCCAGCAGTGAAGGCAGGATGAGCACTGAAGCTTTCTTT. This translates into CASSEGRMSTEAFF.

This chain connects TRBV30 to TRBJ2-1; 8 nucleotides match TRBD1. The length of the CDR3 is 15 residues. From germline, CDR1 is GTSNPN and CDR2 SVGIG (reference sequence). J gave up 9 bases and V 0 bases, and 10 bases lay outside the gene matches. CDR3 sequence reads: CAWSVQDRVIGEQFF. The DNA of the CDR3 is TGTGCCTGGAGTGTCCAGGACAGGGTAATCGGTGAGCAGTTCTTC.

V and J are TRBV25-1 and TRBJ2-1; 7 nucleotides match TRBD1. The V segment lost 8 bases and the J segment 1 base; nucleotides outside the gene matches: 5. The CDR3 is made up of 14 amino acids. Per the germline V gene, CDR1 is MGHDK and CDR2 is SYGVNS. The CDR3: CASRDSASYNEQFF. The CDR3 nucleotides are TGTGCCAGCCGGGACAGCGCTTCCTACAATGAGCAGTTCTTC.